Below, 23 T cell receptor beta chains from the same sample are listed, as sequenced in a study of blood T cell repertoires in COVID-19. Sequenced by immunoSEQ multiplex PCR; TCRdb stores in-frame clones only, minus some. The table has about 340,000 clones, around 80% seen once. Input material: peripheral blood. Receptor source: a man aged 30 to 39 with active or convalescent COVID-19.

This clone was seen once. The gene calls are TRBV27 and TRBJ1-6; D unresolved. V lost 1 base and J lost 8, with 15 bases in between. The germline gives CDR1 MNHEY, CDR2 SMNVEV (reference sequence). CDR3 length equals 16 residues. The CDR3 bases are TGTGCCAGCAGTTTATTTGACCCCTTGGGAGATTCACCCCTCCACTTT. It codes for CASSLFDPLGDSPLHF.

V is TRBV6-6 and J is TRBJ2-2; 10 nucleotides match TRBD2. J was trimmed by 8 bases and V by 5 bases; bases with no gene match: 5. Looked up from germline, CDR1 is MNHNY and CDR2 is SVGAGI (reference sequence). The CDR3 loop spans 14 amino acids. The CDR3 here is CASSTPGLAGELFF. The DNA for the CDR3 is TGTGCCAGCAGTACTCCGGGACTAGCGGGGGAGCTGTTTTTT.

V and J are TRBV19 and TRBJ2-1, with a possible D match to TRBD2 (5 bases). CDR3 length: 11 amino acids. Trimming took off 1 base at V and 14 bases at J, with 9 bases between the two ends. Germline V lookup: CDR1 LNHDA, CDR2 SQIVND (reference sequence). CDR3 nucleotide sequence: TGTGCCAGTAGTATAGGCTCGAGGGAGTTCTTC. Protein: CASSIGSREFF.

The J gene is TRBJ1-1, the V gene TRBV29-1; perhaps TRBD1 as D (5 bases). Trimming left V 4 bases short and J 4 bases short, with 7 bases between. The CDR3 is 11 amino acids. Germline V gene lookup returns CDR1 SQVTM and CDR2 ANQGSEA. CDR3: CSVGQLTEAFF. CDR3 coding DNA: TGCAGCGTTGGACAGCTCACTGAAGCTTTCTTT.

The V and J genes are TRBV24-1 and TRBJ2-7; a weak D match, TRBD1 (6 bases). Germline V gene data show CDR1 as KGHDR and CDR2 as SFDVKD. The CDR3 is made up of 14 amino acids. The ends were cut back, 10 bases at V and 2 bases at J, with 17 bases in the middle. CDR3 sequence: CATSQGGRAYEQYF. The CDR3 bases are TGTGCCACTTCTCAAGGGGGTAGGGCCTACGAGCAGTACTTC.

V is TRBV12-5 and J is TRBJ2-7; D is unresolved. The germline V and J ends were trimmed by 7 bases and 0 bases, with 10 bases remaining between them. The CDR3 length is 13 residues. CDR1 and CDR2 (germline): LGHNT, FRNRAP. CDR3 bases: TGTGCTAGTGCCCGGTCCCCCTCCTACGAGCAGTACTTC. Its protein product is CASARSPSYEQYF.

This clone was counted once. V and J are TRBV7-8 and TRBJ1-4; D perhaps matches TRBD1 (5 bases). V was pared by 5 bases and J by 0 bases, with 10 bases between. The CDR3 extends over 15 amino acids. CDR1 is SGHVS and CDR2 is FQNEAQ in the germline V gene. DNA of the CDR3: TGTGCCAGCAGCCGTGCAGGGCCAACTAATGAAAAACTGTTTTTT. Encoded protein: CASSRAGPTNEKLFF.

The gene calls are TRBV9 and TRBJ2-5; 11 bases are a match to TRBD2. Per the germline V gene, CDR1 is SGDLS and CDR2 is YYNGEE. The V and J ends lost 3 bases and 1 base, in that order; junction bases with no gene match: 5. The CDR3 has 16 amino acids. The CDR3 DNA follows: TGTGCCAGCAGCGCGCTAGCGGGGGGAACCCAAGAGACCCAGTACTTC. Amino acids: CASSALAGGTQETQYF.

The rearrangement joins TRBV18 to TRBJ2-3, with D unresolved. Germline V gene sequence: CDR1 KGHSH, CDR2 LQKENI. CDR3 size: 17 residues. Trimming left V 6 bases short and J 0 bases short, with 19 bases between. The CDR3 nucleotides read TGTGCCAGCTCCCCGGCGTTCGCACCGACTAGCACAGATACGCAGTATTTT. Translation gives CASSPAFAPTSTDTQYF.

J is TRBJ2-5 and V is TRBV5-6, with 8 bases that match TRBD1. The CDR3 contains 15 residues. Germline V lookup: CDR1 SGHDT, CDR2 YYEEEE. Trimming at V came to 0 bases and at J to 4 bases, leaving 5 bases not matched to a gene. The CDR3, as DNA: TGTGCCAGCAGCTTGGGGGCAGGACAGGGAGAGACCCAGTACTTC. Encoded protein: CASSLGAGQGETQYF. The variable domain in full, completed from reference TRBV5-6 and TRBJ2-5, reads DAGVTQSPTHLIKTRGQQVTLRCSPKSGHDTVSWYQQALGQGPQFIFQYYEEEERQRGNFPDRFSGHQFPNYSSELNVNALLLGDSALYLCASSLGAGQGETQYFGPGTRLLVL.

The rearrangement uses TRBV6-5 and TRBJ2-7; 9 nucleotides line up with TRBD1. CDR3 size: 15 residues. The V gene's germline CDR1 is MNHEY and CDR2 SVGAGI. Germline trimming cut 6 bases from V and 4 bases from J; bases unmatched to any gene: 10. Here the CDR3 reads CASRDGGTGLYEQYF. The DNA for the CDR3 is TGTGCCAGCAGGGACGGTGGGACAGGGCTGTACGAGCAGTACTTC.

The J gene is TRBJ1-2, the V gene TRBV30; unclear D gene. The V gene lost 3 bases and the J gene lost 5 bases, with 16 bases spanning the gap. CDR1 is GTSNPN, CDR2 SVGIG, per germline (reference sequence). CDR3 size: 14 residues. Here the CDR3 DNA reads TGTGCCTGGAGAACCCTCGGAAGGAGTTATGGCTACACCTTC. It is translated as CAWRTLGRSYGYTF.

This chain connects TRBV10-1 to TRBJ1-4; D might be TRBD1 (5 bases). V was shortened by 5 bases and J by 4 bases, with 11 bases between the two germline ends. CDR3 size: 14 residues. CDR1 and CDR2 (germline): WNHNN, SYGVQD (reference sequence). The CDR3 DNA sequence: TGCGCCAGCAGTTCGACAGACGGTAATGAAAAACTGTTTTTT. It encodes CASSSTDGNEKLFF.

DNA for the CDR3: TGTGCCACCAGCAGATTGCGGGGGGGCCCAGATACGCAGTATTTT. Protein sequence: CATSRLRGGPDTQYF. The chain couples TRBV15 to TRBJ2-3, with 9 nucleotides matching TRBD2. This CDR3 spans 15 amino acids. Trimming removed 2 bases from V and 4 bases from J; junction bases left unmatched: 4. Germline CDR1 is LNHNV and CDR2 is YYDKDF (reference sequence).

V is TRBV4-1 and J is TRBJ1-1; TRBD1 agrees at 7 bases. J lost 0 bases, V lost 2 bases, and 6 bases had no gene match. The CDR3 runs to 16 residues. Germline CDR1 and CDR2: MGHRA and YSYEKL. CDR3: CASSQQDRVMNTEAFF. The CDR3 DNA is TGCGCCAGCAGCCAACAAGACAGGGTGATGAACACTGAAGCTTTCTTT.

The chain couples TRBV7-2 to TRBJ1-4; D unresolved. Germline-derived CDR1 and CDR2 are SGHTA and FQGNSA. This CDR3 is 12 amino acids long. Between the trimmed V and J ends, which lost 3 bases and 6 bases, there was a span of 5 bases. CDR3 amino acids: CASSFIDEKLFF. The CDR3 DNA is TGTGCCAGCAGCTTTATAGATGAAAAACTGTTTTTT.

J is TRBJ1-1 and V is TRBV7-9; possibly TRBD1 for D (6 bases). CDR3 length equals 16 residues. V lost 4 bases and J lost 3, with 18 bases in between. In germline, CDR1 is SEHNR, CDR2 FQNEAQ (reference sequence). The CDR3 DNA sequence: TGTGCCAGCAGCTCCTCCCGGGGGGCTCGGGACACTGAAGCTTTCTTT. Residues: CASSSSRGARDTEAFF. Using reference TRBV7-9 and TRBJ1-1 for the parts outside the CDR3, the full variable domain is DTGVSQNPRHKITKRGQNVTFRCDPISEHNRLYWYRQTLGQGPEFLTYFQNEAQLEKSRLLSDRFSAERPKGSFSTLEIQRTEQGDSAMYLCASSSSRGARDTEAFFGQGTRLTVV.

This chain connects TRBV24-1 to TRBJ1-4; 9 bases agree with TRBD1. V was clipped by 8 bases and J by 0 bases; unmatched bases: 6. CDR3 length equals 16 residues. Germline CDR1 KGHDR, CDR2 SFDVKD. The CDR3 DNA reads TGTGCCACCACGGACAGGGGAAGAGCAACTAATGAAAAACTGTTTTTT. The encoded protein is CATTDRGRATNEKLFF.

The CDR3, as DNA: TGTGCCAGCAGCAACAGTAGGGGACAGGGGTTTGAAAAACTGTTTTTT. The encoded protein is CASSNSRGQGFEKLFF. The chain recombines TRBV13 with TRBJ1-4; 10 nucleotides line up with TRBD1. The CDR3 totals 16 residues. V shed 5 bases, J shed 7 bases, and the junction held 10 bases outside the gene matches. The V gene's germline CDR1 is PRHDT and CDR2 FYEKMQ (reference sequence).

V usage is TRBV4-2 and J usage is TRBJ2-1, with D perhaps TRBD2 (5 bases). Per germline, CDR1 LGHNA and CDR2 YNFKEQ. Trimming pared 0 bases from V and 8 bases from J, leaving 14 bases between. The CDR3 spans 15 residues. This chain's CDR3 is CASSQEGTSMDEQFF. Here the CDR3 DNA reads TGTGCCAGCAGCCAAGAAGGAACTAGTATGGATGAGCAGTTCTTC.

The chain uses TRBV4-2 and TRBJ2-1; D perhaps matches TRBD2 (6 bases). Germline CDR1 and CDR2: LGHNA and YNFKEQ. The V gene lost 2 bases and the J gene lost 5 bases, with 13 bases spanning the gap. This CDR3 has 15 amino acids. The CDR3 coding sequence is TGTGCCAGCAGCCAAACCGGGACTCGCAACAATGAGCAGTTCTTC. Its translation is CASSQTGTRNNEQFF.

The CDR3 here is CASSGEQVAATNEKLFF. The CDR3 DNA is TGTGCCAGCAGCGGCGAACAGGTGGCTGCAACTAATGAAAAACTGTTTTTT. The gene calls are TRBV9 and TRBJ1-4, with a tentative D call TRBD1 (5 bases). Germline values: CDR1 SGDLS, CDR2 YYNGEE. CDR3 length: 17 residues. Trimming cost V 3 bases and J 0 bases, with 15 bases left between them. Looking up the rest from reference TRBV9 and TRBJ1-4 gives the full variable domain: DSGVTQTPKHLITATGQRVTLRCSPRSGDLSVYWYQQSLDQGLQFLIQYYNGEERAKGNILERFSAQQFPDLHSELNLSSLELGDSALYFCASSGEQVAATNEKLFFGSGTQLSVL.

The CDR3 DNA reads as TGTGCCACCAGTGATCCCGCGACAGACACCTACGAGCAGTACTTC. Protein sequence: CATSDPATDTYEQYF. The chain employs TRBV24-1 and TRBJ2-7; maybe TRBD1 (5 bases). Germline V lookup: CDR1 KGHDR, CDR2 SFDVKD. The CDR3 consists of 15 residues. Trimming shortened V by 3 bases and J by 2 bases, and 13 bases separated the two germline ends.